This T cell receptor (beta chain) came from a study of vaccination and CD4 T cells after COVID-19. Researchers used the Oncomine TCR Beta short-read assay to sequence DNA from cultured CD4+ T cells. TCRdb called the PCR reads again in MiXCR, with one record for every CDR3 protein. The sample consists of about 7,600 distinct CDR3 sequences, about 45% of them appearing once. Remarks on this clonotype: No antigen is known for it.

Germline V gives CDR1 SGHDN, CDR2 FVKESK. V was pared by 3 bases and J by 4 bases, with 9 bases of the junction left unmatched. The CDR3 length is 17 residues. As to treatment: roughly 10-day PBMC culture with coronavirus spike peptide pools or control peptides (ViraFEST assay). Investigators obtained the unexposed donor's CD4+ T cells before the COVID-19 pandemic (2011-2018). The gene calls are TRBV14 and TRBJ2-1; 10 bases are a match to TRBD2. This TCR was recovered from a human donor in good health. The sequencing sample was made of CD4+ T cells from blood, cultured in vitro. CDR3 DNA sequence: TGTGCCAGCAGCCAGATTGTTGGACTAGCGGCTTACAATGAGCAGTTCTTC. It is translated as CASSQIVGLAAYNEQFF. Looking up the rest from reference TRBV14 and TRBJ2-1 gives the full variable domain: EAGVTQFPSHSVIEKGQTVTLRCDPISGHDNLYWYRRVMGKEIKFLLHFVKESKQDESGMPNNRFLAERTGGTYSTLKVQPAELEDSGVYFCASSQIVGLAAYNEQFFGPGTRLTVL.